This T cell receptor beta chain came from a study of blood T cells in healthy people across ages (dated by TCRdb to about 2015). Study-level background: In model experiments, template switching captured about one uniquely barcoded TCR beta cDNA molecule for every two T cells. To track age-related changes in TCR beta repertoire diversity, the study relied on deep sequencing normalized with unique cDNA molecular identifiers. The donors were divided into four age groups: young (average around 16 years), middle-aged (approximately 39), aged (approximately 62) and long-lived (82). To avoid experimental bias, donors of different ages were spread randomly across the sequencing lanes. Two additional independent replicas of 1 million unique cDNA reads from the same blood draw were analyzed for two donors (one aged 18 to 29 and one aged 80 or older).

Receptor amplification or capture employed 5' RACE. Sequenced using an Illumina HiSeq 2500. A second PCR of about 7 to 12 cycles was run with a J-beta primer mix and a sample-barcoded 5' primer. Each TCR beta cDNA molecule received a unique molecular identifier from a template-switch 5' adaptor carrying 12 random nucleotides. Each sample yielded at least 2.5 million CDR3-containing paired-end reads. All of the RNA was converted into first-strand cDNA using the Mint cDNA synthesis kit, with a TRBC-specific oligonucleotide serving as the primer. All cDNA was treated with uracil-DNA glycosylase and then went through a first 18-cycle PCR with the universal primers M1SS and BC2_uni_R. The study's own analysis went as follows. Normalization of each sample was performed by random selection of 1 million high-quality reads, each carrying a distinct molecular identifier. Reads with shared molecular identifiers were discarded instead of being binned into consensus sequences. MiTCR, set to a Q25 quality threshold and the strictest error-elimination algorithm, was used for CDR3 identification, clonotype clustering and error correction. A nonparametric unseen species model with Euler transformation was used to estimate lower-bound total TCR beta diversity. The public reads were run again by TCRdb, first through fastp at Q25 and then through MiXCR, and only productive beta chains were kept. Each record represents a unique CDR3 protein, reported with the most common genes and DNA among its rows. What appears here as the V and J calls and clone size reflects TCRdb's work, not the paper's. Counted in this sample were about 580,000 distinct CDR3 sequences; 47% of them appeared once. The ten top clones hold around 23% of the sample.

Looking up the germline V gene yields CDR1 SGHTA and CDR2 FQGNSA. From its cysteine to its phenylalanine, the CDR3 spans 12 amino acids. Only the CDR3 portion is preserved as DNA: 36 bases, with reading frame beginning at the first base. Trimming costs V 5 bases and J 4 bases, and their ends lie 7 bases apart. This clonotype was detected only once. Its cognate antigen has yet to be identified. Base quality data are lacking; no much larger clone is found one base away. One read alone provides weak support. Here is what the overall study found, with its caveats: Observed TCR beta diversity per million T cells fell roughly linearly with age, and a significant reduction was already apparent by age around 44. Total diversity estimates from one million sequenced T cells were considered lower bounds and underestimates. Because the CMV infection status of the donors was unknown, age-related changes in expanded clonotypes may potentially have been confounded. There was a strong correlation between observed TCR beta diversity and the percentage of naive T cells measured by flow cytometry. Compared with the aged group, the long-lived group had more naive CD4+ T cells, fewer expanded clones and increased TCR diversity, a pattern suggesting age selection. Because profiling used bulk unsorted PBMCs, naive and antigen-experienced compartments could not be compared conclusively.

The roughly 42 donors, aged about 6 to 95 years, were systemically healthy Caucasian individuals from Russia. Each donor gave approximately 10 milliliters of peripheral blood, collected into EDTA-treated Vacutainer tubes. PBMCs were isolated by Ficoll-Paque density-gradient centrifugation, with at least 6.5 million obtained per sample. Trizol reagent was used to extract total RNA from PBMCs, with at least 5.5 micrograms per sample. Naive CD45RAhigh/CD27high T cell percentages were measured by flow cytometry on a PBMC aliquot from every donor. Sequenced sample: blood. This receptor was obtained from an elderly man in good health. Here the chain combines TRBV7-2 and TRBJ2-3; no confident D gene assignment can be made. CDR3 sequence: CASSRSPDTQYF. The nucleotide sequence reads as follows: TGTGCCAGCAGCCGTAGTCCAGATACGCAGTATTTT.